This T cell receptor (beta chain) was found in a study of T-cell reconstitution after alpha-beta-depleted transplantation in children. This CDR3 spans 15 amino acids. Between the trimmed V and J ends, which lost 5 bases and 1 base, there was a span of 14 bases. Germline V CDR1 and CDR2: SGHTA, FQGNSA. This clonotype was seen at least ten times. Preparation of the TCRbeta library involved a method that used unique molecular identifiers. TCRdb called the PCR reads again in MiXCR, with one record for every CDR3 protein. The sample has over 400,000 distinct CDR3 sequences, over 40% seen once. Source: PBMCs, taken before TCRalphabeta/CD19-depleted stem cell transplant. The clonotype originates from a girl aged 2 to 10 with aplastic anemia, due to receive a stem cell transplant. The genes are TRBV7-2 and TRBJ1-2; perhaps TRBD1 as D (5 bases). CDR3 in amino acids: CASSIDSSFNYGYTF. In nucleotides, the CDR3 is TGTGCCAGCAGCATCGACAGTTCCTTTAACTATGGCTACACCTTC.